The 24 T cell receptor beta chains below were found in one sample sequenced in a study of blood T cell repertoires in COVID-19. Using immunoSEQ multiplex PCR, the repertoire was profiled, and TCRdb retains in-frame clones only, with some absent. This sample yields approximately 480,000 clones, of which around 90% are seen a single time; around 0.64% belongs to the top ten. The specimen sequenced was PBMCs or T cells enriched from blood (not recorded which). Source of these receptors: a woman between 18 and 29 years old who had recovered from COVID-19.

The rearrangement joins TRBV5-1 to TRBJ2-2; D gene ambiguous. V lost 0 bases, J lost 1 base, and 4 bases lay in between. Germline assignment: CDR1 SGHRS and CDR2 YFSETQ. CDR3 length: 14 residues. This chain's CDR3 is CASSLDLNTGELFF. The CDR3 coding sequence is TGCGCCAGCAGCTTGGACTTGAACACCGGGGAGCTGTTTTTT.

This clone was observed at least ten times. This chain joins TRBV7-6 and TRBJ1-5, with TRBD1 as a possible D gene (5 bases). CDR3 length equals 15 residues. Trimming shortened V by 1 base and J by 4 bases, and 11 bases separated the two germline ends. In germline, CDR1 is SGHVS, CDR2 FNYEAQ. In DNA form, the CDR3 reads TGTGCCAGCAGCTTAGTGCAGGGCATGAATCAGCCCCAGCATTTT. Protein product: CASSLVQGMNQPQHF.

The genes are TRBV3-1 (or the pseudogene TRBV3-2) and TRBJ2-7; 7 nucleotides line up with TRBD2. The CDR3 extends over 16 amino acids. V was clipped by 3 bases and J by 6 bases; unmatched bases: 14. Looked up from germline, CDR1 is LGHDT and CDR2 is YNNKEL (reference sequence). The CDR3 DNA reads TGTGCCAGCAGCCATCAAGCGGGGAGACTTAGTGTCGAGCAGTACTTC. This translates into CASSHQAGRLSVEQYF.

The rearrangement links TRBV6-1 to TRBJ2-1, with a possible D match to TRBD1 (5 bases). The CDR3 spans 17 residues. The germline V gene encodes CDR1 MNHNS and CDR2 SASEGT. V was shortened by 4 bases and J by 8 bases, with 24 bases between the two germline ends. CDR3 amino acids: CASSVTPPQGSRDEQFF. In nucleotides, the CDR3 is TGTGCCAGCAGTGTTACCCCTCCTCAGGGTTCCAGGGATGAGCAGTTCTTC.

The chain employs TRBV29-1 and TRBJ1-2; 7 nucleotides line up with TRBD1. Unmatched junction bases numbered 16, after V lost 4 bases and J lost 2 bases. CDR1 and CDR2 from the germline V gene are SQVTM and ANQGSEA. The CDR3 covers 17 residues. The CDR3 DNA sequence: TGCAGCGTTGTGGCCCGCCCTCTCGCGGACAGGAACTATGGCTACACCTTC. It yields the protein CSVVARPLADRNYGYTF.

This chain connects TRBV6-1 to TRBJ1-5; D is perhaps TRBD1 (6 bases). Between the trimmed V and J ends, which lost 4 bases and 0 bases, there was a span of 22 bases. Per germline, CDR1 MNHNS and CDR2 SASEGT. The CDR3 sequence is 19 residues long. For the CDR3, the DNA is TGTGCCAGCAGTGGCCCATCCGGGACAACCTACTATAGCAATCAGCCCCAGCATTTT. Translation: CASSGPSGTTYYSNQPQHF.

V gene TRBV24-1 combines with J gene TRBJ1-3; D is possibly TRBD1 (5 bases). Germline V lookup: CDR1 KGHDR, CDR2 SFDVKD. The CDR3 has 15 amino acids. V was cut by 9 bases and J by 0 bases, with 14 bases left in between. CDR3 loop: CATHGGLNSGNTIYF. The CDR3 DNA sequence: TGTGCCACCCATGGGGGACTCAACTCTGGAAACACCATATATTTT.

V and J are TRBV11-2 and TRBJ1-2; 12 bases match TRBD1. CDR1 is SGHAT, CDR2 FQNNGV, per germline. V lost 3 bases and J lost 2; bases outside the gene matches: 1. CDR3 length: 15 amino acids. The CDR3 coding sequence is TGTGCCAGCAGCTTGGGACAGGGGGCCAACTATGGCTACACCTTC. This sequence encodes CASSLGQGANYGYTF.

The genes are TRBV7-2 and TRBJ1-4; D call uncertain. V lost 0 bases and J lost 10, with 9 bases in between. The CDR3 covers 13 residues. Germline CDR1 SGHTA, CDR2 FQGNSA. The CDR3 spells CASSLAARGKLFF. The DNA for the CDR3 is TGTGCCAGCAGCTTAGCGGCCCGTGGAAAACTGTTTTTT.

J is TRBJ2-2 and V is TRBV7-9; D unresolved. CDR3 length: 15 amino acids. V lost 4 bases and J 4 bases, leaving 13 bases between the germline ends. Germline V CDR1 and CDR2: SEHNR, FQNEAQ (reference sequence). The CDR3 here is CASSYGGSPTGELFF. CDR3 DNA: TGTGCCAGCAGCTACGGCGGCAGCCCCACCGGGGAGCTGTTTTTT.

About this clone: The sample carries other DNA sequences with the same CDR3. This chain uses TRBV5-6 with TRBJ1-5; perhaps TRBD1 as D (6 bases). V gave up 0 bases and J gave up 1 base, with 8 bases separating them. This CDR3 has 15 residues. The V gene's germline CDR1 is SGHDT and CDR2 YYEEEE. The CDR3 sequence is CASSLEGGSNQPQHF. The CDR3 DNA reads TGTGCCAGCAGCTTGGAGGGGGGGAGCAATCAGCCCCAGCATTTT.

This clone was detected once. The J gene is TRBJ2-2, the V gene TRBV9, with 9 positions matching TRBD1. With V trimmed by 4 bases and J by 5 bases, 9 bases remained unmatched. The germline CDR1 and CDR2 sequences are SGDLS and YYNGEE. This CDR3 is built from 16 residues. The CDR3 protein is CASSTMDRGDTGELFF. Written as DNA, the CDR3 is TGTGCCAGCAGCACCATGGACAGGGGAGATACCGGGGAGCTGTTTTTT.

This sequence joins TRBV18 and TRBJ1-4, with 7 bases identical to TRBD1. V shed 1 base, J shed 8 bases, and the junction held 4 bases outside the gene matches. The V gene's germline CDR1 is KGHSH and CDR2 LQKENI. The length of the CDR3 is 14 residues. CDR3 residues: CASSPRQGDEKLFF. CDR3 nucleotide sequence: TGTGCCAGCTCACCACGTCAGGGGGACGAAAAACTGTTTTTT.

The chain uses TRBV2 and TRBJ1-1; 9 nucleotides line up with TRBD1. J gave up 11 bases and V 6 bases, and 13 bases lay outside the gene matches. Germline values: CDR1 SNHLY, CDR2 FYNNEI. This CDR3 contains 14 residues. The CDR3: CASRGERDRVSAFF. The CDR3 coding sequence is TGTGCCAGCAGGGGAGAGAGGGACAGGGTATCCGCTTTCTTT.

This clone was found once. The CDR3 bases are TGTGCCAGCAGCGCCAGTGCGGGAGGGACCTACAATGAGCAGTTCTTC. Its protein is CASSASAGGTYNEQFF. This chain joins TRBV5-4 and TRBJ2-1; 9 nucleotides match TRBD2. The J segment lost 2 bases and the V segment lost 4 bases, leaving 7 bases of the junction unmatched. Looked up from germline, CDR1 is SGHNT and CDR2 is YYREEE (reference sequence). The CDR3 runs to 16 residues.

This sequence joins TRBV7-8 and TRBJ1-2; D remains unclear. The CDR3 extends over 14 amino acids. Germline lookup yields CDR1 SGHVS and CDR2 FQNEAQ. The germline V and J ends were trimmed by 1 base and 2 bases, with 8 bases remaining between them. CDR3 coding DNA: TGTGCCAGCAGCTTAGTCGGTTCAAACTATGGCTACACCTTC. Protein: CASSLVGSNYGYTF. The full variable domain, rest sourced from reference TRBV7-8 and TRBJ1-2, is GAGVSQSPRYKVAKRGQDVALRCDPISGHVSLFWYQQALGQGPEFLTYFQNEAQLDKSGLPSDRFFAERPEGSVSTLKIQRTQQEDSAVYLCASSLVGSNYGYTFGSGTRLTVV.

The chain carries TRBV2 and TRBJ2-5; TRBD2 is a possible D gene (6 bases). Germline V gives CDR1 SNHLY, CDR2 FYNNEI. V was pared by 7 bases and J by 1 base, with 10 bases between. This CDR3 is 13 amino acids long. The CDR3, as DNA: TGTGCCAGCAATCGGGGGATCCAAGAGACCCAGTACTTC. Translating gives CASNRGIQETQYF.

The chain recombines TRBV7-8 with TRBJ1-4; 8 bases match TRBD1. CDR1 SGHVS and CDR2 FQNEAQ come from the germline V gene. V shed 5 bases and J 6 bases; nucleotides not matched to a gene: 8. This CDR3 has 15 residues. CDR3 nucleotides: TGTGCCAGCAGCCACCTCAGGGGGCAGGATGAAAAACTGTTTTTT. This translates into CASSHLRGQDEKLFF.

The chain is built from TRBV7-6 and TRBJ2-3; the match to TRBD1 covers 7 bases. Germline V lookup: CDR1 SGHVS, CDR2 FNYEAQ. With 1 base clipped from V and 0 bases from J, the junction kept 1 base outside the gene matches. There are 15 residues in the CDR3. The CDR3 DNA reads TGTGCCAGCAGCTTAGAGGGACAGAGCACAGATACGCAGTATTTT. Translated: CASSLEGQSTDTQYF.

V gene TRBV3-1 (or the pseudogene TRBV3-2) combines with J gene TRBJ1-1; D call uncertain. Germline V gives CDR1 LGHDT, CDR2 YNNKEL (reference sequence). The CDR3 runs to 15 residues. The germline V and J ends were trimmed by 4 bases and 4 bases, with 16 bases remaining between them. As DNA, the CDR3 is TGTGCCAGCAGCCCTGGTAGCGGCACGTCCACTGAAGCTTTCTTT. Amino acids: CASSPGSGTSTEAFF.

The V gene is TRBV2, the J gene TRBJ2-1, with D unclear. V dropped 3 bases and J dropped 3 bases, with 6 bases sitting between them. The germline CDR1 and CDR2 sequences are SNHLY and FYNNEI. CDR3 length: 13 residues. The DNA of the CDR3 is TGTGCCAGCAGTGAGATAGTCTACAATGAGCAGTTCTTC. It codes for CASSEIVYNEQFF.

The rearrangement uses TRBV5-8 and TRBJ1-1, with a weak D call TRBD1 (5 bases). This CDR3 has 15 amino acids. Germline CDR1 SGHTS, CDR2 YDEGEE. Trimming removed 3 bases from V and 3 bases from J, with 15 bases in between. In nucleotides, the CDR3 is TGTGCCAGCAGCTACCTCGGGGGTGGCGACACTGAAGCTTTCTTT. As protein: CASSYLGGGDTEAFF. The full variable domain, with the rest looked up from reference TRBV5-8 and TRBJ1-1, is EAGVTQSPTHLIKTRGQQATLRCSPISGHTSVYWYQQALGLGLQFLLWYDEGEERNRGNFPPRFSGRQFPNYSSELNVNALELEDSALYLCASSYLGGGDTEAFFGQGTRLTVV.

This clone occurred once. The rearrangement joins TRBV19 to TRBJ2-5, with D uncertain. Germline assignment: CDR1 LNHDA and CDR2 SQIVND (reference sequence). V lost 5 bases and J 0 bases, leaving 10 bases between the germline ends. The CDR3 is 14 residues long. CDR3 DNA: TGTGCCAGTAGTCCTAGTCTGAACCAAGAGACCCAGTACTTC. The encoded protein is CASSPSLNQETQYF.

This clone was seen once. The chain couples TRBV7-9 to TRBJ1-1; D unclear. Germline-derived CDR1 and CDR2 are SEHNR and FQNEAQ (reference sequence). Trimming took off 4 bases at V and 10 bases at J, with 16 bases between the two ends. The CDR3 has 13 residues. The CDR3 spells CASSSKGDISAFF. CDR3 DNA sequence: TGTGCCAGCAGCTCCAAGGGAGATATTTCAGCTTTCTTT.